This T cell receptor (beta chain) comes out of a study of cytomegalovirus exposure and HLA in healthy donors. Study-wide context: It was reported in a later analysis that the same platform had been used for the 110 or so validation repertoires as for the approximately 700 first-cohort repertoires. Study findings and constraints: The authors confirmed in vitro that a few CMV-associated chains were specific for CMV antigens. Subsequent analysis showed first-cohort TCR clusters tending to co-occur in more than 90 validation repertoires.

TCRdb's copy holds only in-frame clones and misses some; the assay was immunoSEQ multiplex PCR. This table has some 170,000 clones, 85% to 90% appearing once. Germline lookup yields CDR1 SGHAT and CDR2 FQNNGV. The CDR3 sequence is 13 residues long. V was shortened by 1 base and J by 5 bases, with 5 bases between the two germline ends. With respect to this clone: The antigen remains unidentified.

The sample consisted of PBMCs. The J gene is TRBJ1-4, the V gene TRBV11-2, with no clear D. This receptor was identified in a woman aged 18 to 35 in good health and CMV-seropositive. This CDR3 is CASSLAQNEKLFF. The DNA of the CDR3 is TGTGCCAGCAGCTTAGCCCAGAATGAAAAACTGTTTTTT.